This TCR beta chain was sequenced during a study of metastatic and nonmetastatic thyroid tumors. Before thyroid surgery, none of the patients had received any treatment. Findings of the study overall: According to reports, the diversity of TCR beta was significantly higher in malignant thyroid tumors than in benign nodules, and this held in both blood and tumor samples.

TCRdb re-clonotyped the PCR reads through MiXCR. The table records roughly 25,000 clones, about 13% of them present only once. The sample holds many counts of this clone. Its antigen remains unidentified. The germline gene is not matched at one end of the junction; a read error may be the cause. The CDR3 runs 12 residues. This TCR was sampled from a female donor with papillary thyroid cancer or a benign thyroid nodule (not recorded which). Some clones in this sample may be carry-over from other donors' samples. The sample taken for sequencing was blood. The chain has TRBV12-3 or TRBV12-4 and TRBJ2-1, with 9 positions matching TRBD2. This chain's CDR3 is CASSYSRGLAIF. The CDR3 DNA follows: TGTGCCAGCAGCTATTCCCGGGGACTAGCTATCTTC.